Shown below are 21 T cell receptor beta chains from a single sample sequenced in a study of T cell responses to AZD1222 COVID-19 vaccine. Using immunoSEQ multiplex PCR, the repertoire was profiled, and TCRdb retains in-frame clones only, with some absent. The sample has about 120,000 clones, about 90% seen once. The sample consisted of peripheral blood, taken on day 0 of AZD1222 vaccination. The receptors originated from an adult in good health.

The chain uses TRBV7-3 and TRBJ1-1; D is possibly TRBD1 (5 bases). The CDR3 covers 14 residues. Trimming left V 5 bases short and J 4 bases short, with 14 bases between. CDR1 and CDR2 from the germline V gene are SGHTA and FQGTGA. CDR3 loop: CASSLGSGGTEAFF. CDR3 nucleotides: TGTGCCAGCAGCCTAGGGAGCGGGGGCACTGAAGCTTTCTTT.

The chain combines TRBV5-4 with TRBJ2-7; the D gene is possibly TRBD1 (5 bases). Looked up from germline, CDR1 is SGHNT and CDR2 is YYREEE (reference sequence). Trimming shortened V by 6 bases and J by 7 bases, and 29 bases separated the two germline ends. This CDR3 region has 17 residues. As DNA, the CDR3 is TGTGCCAGCACCTCACCAAAAGGGGTAATAATAGGTGGGGAGCAGTACTTC. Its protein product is CASTSPKGVIIGGEQYF. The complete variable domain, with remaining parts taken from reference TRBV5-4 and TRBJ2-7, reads ETGVTQSPTHLIKTRGQQVTLRCSSQSGHNTVSWYQQALGQGPQFIFQYYREEENGRGNFPPRFSGLQFPNYSSELNVNALELDDSALYLCASTSPKGVIIGGEQYFGPGTRLTVT.

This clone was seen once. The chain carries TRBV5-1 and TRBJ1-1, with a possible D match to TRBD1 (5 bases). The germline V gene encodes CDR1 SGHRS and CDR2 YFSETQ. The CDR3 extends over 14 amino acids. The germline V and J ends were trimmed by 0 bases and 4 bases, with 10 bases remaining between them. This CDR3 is CASSLEGAGTEAFF. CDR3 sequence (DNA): TGCGCCAGCAGCTTGGAAGGGGCGGGCACTGAAGCTTTCTTT. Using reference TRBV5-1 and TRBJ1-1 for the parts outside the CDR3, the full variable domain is KAGVTQTPRYLIKTRGQQVTLSCSPISGHRSVSWYQQTPGQGLQFLFEYFSETQRNKGNFPGRFSGRQFSNSRSEMNVSTLELGDSALYLCASSLEGAGTEAFFGQGTRLTVV.

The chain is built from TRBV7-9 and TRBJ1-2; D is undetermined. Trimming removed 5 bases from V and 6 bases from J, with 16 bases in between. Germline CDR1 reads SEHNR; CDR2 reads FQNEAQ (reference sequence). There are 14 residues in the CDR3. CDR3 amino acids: CASSVHPKLNGYTF. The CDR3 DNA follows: TGTGCCAGCAGCGTCCACCCCAAACTCAATGGCTACACCTTC.

The chain's CDR3 is CASSQDSLNTEAFF. Written as DNA, the CDR3 is TGTGCCAGCAGTCAGGACAGCTTGAACACTGAAGCTTTCTTT. The chain uses TRBV6-5 and TRBJ1-1, with D tentatively TRBD1 (6 bases). Looked up from germline, CDR1 is MNHEY and CDR2 is SVGAGI. This CDR3 is 14 amino acids long. V gave up 5 bases and J gave up 0 bases, with 10 bases separating them.

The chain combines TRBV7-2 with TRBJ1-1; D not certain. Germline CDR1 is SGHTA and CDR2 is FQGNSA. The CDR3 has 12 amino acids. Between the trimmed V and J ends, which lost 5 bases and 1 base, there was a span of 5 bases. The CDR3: CASSRGNTEAFF. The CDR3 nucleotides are TGTGCCAGCAGCCGAGGGAACACTGAAGCTTTCTTT. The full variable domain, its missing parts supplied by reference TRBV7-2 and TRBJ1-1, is GAGVSQSPSNKVTEKGKDVELRCDPISGHTALYWYRQSLGQGLEFLIYFQGNSAPDKSGLPSDRFSAERTGGSVSTLTIQRTQQEDSAVYLCASSRGNTEAFFGQGTRLTVV.

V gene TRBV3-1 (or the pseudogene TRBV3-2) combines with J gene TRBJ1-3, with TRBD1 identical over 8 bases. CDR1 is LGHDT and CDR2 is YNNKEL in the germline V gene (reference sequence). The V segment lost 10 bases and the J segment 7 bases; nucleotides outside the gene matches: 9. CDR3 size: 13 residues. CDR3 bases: TGTGCCACCTCGAACAGGGGGGGGAACACCATATATTTT. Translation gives CATSNRGGNTIYF.

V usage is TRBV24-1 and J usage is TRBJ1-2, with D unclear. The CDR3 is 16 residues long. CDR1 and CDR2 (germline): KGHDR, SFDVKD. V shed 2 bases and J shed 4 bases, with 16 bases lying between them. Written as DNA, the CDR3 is TGTGCCACCAGTGATTCCGAGGGATTGGACCGCTATGGCTACACCTTC. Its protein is CATSDSEGLDRYGYTF.

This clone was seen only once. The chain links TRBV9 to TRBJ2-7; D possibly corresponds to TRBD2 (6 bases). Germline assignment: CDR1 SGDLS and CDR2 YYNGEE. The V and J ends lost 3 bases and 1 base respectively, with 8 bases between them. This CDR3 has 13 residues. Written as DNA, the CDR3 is TGTGCCAGCAGCGACGGGACTTCCTACGAGCAGTACTTC. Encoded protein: CASSDGTSYEQYF.

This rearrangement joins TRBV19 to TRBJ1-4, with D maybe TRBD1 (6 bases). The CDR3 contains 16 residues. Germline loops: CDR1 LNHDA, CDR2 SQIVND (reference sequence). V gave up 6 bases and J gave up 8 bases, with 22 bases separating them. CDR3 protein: CASSPRGADLGEKLFF. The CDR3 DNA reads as TGTGCCAGTAGCCCACGGGGGGCCGATCTAGGAGAAAAACTGTTTTTT.

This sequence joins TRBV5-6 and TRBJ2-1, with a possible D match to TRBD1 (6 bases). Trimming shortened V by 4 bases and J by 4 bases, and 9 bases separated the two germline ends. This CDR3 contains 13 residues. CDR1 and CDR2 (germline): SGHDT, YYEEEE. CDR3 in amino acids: CASSVGQYNEQFF. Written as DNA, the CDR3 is TGTGCCAGCAGCGTGGGACAATACAATGAGCAGTTCTTC.

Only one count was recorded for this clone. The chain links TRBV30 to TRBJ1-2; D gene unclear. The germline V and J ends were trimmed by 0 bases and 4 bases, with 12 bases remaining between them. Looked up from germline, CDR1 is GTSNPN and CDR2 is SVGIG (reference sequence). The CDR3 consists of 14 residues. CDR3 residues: CAWSVPGRPYGYTF. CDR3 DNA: TGTGCCTGGAGTGTGCCTGGCAGACCCTATGGCTACACCTTC.

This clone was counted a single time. This CDR3 reads CASSSGGYSNQPQHF. Written as DNA, the CDR3 is TGTGCCAGCAGCTCCGGGGGGTATAGCAATCAGCCCCAGCATTTT. The V and J genes are TRBV9 and TRBJ1-5, with a tentative D call TRBD1 (5 bases). Germline V gene sequence: CDR1 SGDLS, CDR2 YYNGEE. The germline V and J ends were trimmed by 4 bases and 0 bases, with 11 bases remaining between them. This CDR3 has 15 residues.

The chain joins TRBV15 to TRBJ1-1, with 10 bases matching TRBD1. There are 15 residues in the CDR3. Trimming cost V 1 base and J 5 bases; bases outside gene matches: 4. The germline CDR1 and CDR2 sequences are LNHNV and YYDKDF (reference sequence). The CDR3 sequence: CATSRARTGGTEAFF. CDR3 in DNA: TGTGCCACCAGCAGAGCCCGGACAGGGGGGACTGAAGCTTTCTTT.

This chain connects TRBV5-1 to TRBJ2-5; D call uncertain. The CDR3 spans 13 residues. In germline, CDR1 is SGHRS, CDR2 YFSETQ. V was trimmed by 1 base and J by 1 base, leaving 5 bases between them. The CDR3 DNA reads TGCGCCAGCAGCTTGATAGTCCAAGAGACCCAGTACTTC. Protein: CASSLIVQETQYF.

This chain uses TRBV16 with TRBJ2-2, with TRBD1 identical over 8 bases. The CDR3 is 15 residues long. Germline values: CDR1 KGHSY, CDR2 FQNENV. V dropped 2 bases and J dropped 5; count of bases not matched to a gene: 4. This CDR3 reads CASSQTTGGTGELFF. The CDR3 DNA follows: TGTGCCAGCAGCCAAACTACAGGGGGGACCGGGGAGCTGTTTTTT.

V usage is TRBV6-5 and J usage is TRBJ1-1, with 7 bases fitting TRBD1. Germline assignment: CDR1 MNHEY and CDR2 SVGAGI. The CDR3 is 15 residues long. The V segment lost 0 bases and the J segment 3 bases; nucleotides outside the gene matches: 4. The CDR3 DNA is TGTGCCAGCAGTTACTCGCGACAGGGCCACACTGAAGCTTTCTTT. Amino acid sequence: CASSYSRQGHTEAFF.

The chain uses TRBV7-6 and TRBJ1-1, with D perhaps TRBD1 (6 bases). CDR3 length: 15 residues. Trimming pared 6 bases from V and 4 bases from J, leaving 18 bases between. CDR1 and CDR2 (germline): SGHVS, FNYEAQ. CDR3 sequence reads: CASSLQGMGGTEAFF. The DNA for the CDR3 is TGTGCCAGCAGTCTACAGGGCATGGGTGGCACTGAAGCTTTCTTT.

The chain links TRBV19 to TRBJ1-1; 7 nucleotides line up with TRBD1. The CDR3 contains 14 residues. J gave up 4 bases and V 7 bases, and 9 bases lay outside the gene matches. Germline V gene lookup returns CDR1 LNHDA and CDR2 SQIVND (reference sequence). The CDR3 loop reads CASTRGSGGTEAFF. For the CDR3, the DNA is TGTGCCAGTACCCGAGGGTCAGGGGGCACTGAAGCTTTCTTT.

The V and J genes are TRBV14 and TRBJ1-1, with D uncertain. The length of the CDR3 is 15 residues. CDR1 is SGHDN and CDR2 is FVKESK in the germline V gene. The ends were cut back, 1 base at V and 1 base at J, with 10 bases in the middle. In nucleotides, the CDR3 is TGTGCCAGCAGCCAAGCCCGGGTTAAGAACACTGAAGCTTTCTTT. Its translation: CASSQARVKNTEAFF.

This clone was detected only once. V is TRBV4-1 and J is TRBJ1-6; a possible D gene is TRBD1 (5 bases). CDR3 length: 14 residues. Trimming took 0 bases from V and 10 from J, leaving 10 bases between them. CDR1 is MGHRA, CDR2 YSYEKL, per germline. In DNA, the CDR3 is TGCGCCAGCAGCCAAGATAGGGGAACCTCACCCCTCCACTTT. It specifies CASSQDRGTSPLHF.